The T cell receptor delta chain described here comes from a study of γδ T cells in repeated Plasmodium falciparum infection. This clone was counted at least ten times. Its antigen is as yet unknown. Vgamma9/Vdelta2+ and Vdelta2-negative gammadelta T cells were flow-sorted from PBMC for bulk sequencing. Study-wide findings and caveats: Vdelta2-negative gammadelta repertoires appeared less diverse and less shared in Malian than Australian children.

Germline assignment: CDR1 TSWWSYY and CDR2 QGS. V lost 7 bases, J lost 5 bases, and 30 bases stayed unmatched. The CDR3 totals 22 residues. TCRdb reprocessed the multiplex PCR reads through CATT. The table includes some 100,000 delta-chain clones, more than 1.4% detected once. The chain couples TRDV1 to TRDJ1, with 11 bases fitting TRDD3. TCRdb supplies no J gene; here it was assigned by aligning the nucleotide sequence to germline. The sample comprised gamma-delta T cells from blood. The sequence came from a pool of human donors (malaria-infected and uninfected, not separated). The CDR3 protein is CALVIFPTPILGDNRFGDKLIF. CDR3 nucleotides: TGTGCTCTTGTGATCTTTCCTACGCCTATACTGGGGGATAATCGGTTCGGTGATAAACTCATCTTT.